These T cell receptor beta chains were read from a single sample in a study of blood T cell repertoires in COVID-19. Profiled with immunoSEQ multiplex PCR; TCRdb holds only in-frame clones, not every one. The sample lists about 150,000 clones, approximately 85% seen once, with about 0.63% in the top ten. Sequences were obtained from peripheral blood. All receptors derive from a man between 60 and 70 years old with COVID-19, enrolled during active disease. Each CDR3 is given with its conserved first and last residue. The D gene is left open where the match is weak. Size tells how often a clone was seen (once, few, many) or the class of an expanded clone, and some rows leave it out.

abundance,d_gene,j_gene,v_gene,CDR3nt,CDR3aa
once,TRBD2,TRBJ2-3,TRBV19,TGTGCCAGTAGTCTTCGGACTAGCGGAGTGACAGATACGCAGTATTTT,CASSLRTSGVTDTQYF
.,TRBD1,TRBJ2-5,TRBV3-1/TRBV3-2,TGTGCCAGCAGCCAGCGCGTGACAGGGACGGGGGAGACCCAGTACTTC,CASSQRVTGTGETQYF
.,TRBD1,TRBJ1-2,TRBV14,TGTGCCAGCAGCCAGGGACAGGGTGATGGCTACACCTTC,CASSQGQGDGYTF
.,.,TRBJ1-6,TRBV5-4,TGTGCCAGCAGCCTCGACAGGTTGATTTCACCCCTCCACTTT,CASSLDRLISPLHF
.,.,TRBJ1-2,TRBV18,TGTGCCACCCAAACAGGTTCTAGAGGCGATGGCTACACCTTC,CATQTGSRGDGYTF
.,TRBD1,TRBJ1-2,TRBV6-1,TGTGCCAGCAGTGAACCTACGACAGGGCTTGGCTACACCTTC,CASSEPTTGLGYTF
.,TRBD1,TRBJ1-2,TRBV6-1,TGTGCCAGCAGTGACCCGGGACAGGGGGTTCACGGCTACACCTTC,CASSDPGQGVHGYTF
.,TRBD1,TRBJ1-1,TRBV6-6,TGTGCCAGCAGGACAGGGAGCGAGGGGACTGAAGCTTTCTTT,CASRTGSEGTEAFF
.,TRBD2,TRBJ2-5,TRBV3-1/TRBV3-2,TGTGCCAGCTCGCCTAGCGGGCTTCGAGAGACCCAGTACTTC,CASSPSGLRETQYF
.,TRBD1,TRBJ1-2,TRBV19,TGTGCCAGTAGTATTTCGGGACAGGCCAACTATGGCTACACCTTC,CASSISGQANYGYTF
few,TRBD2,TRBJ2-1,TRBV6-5,TGTGCCAGCAGGCTAGCGGGAGCCCGAAATGAGCAGTTCTTC,CASRLAGARNEQFF
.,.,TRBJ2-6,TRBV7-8,TGTGCCAGCAGCCCAGAACGACAGACTTTCGCTCGGGCCAACGTCCTGACTTTC,CASSPERQTFARANVLTF
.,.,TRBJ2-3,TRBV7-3,TGTGCCAGCAGCTTAACGGGACTGAACACAGATACGCAGTATTTT,CASSLTGLNTDTQYF
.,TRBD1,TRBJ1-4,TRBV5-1,TGCGCCAGCAGCTCCGGGACAGTCACTAATGAAAAACTGTTTTTT,CASSSGTVTNEKLFF
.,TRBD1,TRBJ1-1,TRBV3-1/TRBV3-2,TGTGCCAGCAGCCGAACACAGGGGGCCTACACTGAAGCTTTCTTT,CASSRTQGAYTEAFF
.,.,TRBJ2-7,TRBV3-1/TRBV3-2,TGTGCCAGCAGACAAGGTTCCAGGGGCCCCTACGGGCAGTACTTC,CASRQGSRGPYGQYF
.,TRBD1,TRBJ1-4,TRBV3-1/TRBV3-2,TGTGCCAGCAGCCTTTGGGACAGGGGGGCTAATGAAAAACTGTTTTTT,CASSLWDRGANEKLFF